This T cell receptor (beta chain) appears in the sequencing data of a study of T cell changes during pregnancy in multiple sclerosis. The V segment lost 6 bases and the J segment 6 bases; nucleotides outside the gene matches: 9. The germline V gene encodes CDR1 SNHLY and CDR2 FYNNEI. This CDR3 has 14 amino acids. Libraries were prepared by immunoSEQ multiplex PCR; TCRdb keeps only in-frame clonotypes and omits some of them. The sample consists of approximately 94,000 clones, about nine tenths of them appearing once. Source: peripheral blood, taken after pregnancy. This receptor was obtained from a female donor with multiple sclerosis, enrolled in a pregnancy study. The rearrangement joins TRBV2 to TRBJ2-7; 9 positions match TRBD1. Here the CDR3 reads CASRDRTGEREQYF. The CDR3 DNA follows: TGTGCCAGCAGGGATAGGACAGGGGAGCGCGAGCAGTACTTC.